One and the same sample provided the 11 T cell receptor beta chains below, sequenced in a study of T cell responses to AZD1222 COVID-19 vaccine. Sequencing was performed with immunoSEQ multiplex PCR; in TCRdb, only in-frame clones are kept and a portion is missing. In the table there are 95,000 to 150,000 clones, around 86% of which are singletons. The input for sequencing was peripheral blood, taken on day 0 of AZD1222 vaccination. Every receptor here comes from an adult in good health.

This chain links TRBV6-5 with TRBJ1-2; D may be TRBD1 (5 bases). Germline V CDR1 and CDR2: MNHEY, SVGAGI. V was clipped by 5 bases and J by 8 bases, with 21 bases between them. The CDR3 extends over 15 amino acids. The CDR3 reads CASSPALGEQKGYTF. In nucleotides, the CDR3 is TGTGCCAGCAGTCCCGCTCTGGGGGAACAGAAAGGCTACACCTTC.

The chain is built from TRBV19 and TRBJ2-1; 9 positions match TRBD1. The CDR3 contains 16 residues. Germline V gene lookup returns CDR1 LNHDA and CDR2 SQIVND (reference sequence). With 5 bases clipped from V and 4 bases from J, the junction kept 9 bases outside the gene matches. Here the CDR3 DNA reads TGTGCCAGTAGTCCCGGACAGGGGAGGATATACAATGAGCAGTTCTTC. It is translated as CASSPGQGRIYNEQFF. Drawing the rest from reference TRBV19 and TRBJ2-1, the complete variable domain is DGGITQSPKYLFRKEGQNVTLSCEQNLNHDAMYWYRQDPGQGLRLIYYSQIVNDFQKGDIAEGYSVSREKKESFPLTVTSAQKNPTAFYLCASSPGQGRIYNEQFFGPGTRLTVL.

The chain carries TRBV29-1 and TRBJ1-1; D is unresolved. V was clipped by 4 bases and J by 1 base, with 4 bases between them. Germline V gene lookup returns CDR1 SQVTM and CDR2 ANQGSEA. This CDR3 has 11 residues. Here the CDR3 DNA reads TGCAGCGTTGCTCGGAACACTGAAGCTTTCTTT. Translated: CSVARNTEAFF.

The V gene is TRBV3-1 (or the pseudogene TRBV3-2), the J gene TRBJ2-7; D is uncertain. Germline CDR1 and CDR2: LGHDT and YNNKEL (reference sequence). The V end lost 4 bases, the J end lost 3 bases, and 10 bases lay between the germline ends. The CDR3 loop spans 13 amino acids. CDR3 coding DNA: TGTGCCAGCAGCCTCCGACTCGGCTACGAGCAGTACTTC. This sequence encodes CASSLRLGYEQYF.

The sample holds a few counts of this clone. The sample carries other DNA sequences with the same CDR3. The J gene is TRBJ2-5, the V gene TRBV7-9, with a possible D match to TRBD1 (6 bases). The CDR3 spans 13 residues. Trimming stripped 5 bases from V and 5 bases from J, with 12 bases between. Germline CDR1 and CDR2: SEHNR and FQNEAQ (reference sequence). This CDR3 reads CASSPRGPETQYF. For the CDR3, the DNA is TGTGCCAGCAGCCCCAGGGGTCCCGAGACCCAGTACTTC.

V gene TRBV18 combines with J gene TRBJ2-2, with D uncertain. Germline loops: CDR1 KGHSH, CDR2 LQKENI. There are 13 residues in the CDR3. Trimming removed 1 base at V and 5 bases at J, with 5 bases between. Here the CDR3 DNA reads TGTGCCAGCTCACCACACGAGACCGGGGAGCTGTTTTTT. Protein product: CASSPHETGELFF.

The CDR3 loop reads CASSEGRNQPQHF. For the CDR3, the DNA is TGCGCCAGCAGTGAGGGCAGAAATCAGCCCCAGCATTTT. The chain has TRBV10-2 and TRBJ1-5, with D hard to call. CDR1 is WSHSY and CDR2 is SAAADI in the germline V gene. With 2 bases removed from V and 4 bases from J, the gap between germline ends came to 6 bases. CDR3 length equals 13 residues.

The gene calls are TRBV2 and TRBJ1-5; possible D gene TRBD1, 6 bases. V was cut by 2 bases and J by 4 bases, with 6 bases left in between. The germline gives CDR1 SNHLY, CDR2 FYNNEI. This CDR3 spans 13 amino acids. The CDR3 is CASSEQGNQPQHF. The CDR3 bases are TGTGCCAGCAGTGAACAGGGGAATCAGCCCCAGCATTTT. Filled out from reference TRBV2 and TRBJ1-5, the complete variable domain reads EPEVTQTPSHQVTQMGQEVILRCVPISNHLYFYWYRQILGQKVEFLVSFYNNEISEKSEIFDDQFSVERPDGSNFTLKIRSTKLEDSAMYFCASSEQGNQPQHFGDGTRLSIL.

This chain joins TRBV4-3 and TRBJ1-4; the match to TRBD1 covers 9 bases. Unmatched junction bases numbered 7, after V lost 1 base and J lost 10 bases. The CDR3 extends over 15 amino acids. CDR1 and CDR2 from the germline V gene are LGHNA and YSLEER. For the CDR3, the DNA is TGCGCCAGCAGCCAAGCCTACAGGGGGCAGGGAAAACTGTTTTTT. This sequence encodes CASSQAYRGQGKLFF.

The CDR3 reads CASGFDKNTGELFF. The CDR3 nucleotides are TGTGCTAGTGGTTTCGACAAGAACACCGGGGAGCTGTTTTTT. The gene calls are TRBV12-5 and TRBJ2-2, with D unclear. The CDR3 sequence is 14 residues long. V was pared by 3 bases and J by 1 base, with 6 bases between. Germline V gene lookup returns CDR1 LGHNT and CDR2 FRNRAP.

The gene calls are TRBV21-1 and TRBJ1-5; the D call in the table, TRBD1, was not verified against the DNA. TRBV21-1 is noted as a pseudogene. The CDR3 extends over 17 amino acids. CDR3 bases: TGTGCCAGCAGCAAACGGGGAGGACAGGGGGTAGAACAGCCCCAGCATTTT. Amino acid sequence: CASSKRGGQGVEQPQHF.